This T cell receptor beta chain was recovered during a study of blood T cell repertoires in COVID-19. At the level of the study: There were acute and convalescent COVID-19 samples, and they came from the United States, Italy and Spain. PBMCs, B-cell-depleted T cells, or T cells provided the cDNA or gDNA that made up the material.

Measured with immunoSEQ multiplex PCR; TCRdb has only the in-frame clones, and not every one. The sample holds roughly 360,000 clones, around nine tenths seen once. This receptor was taken from a woman in her twenties or thirties with acute COVID-19. The sequenced sample was PBMCs or T cells enriched from blood (not recorded which).

This chain's CDR3 is CAIRDFHNEQFF. The CDR3 DNA reads TGCGCCATAAGGGACTTCCACAATGAGCAGTTCTTC. The chain links TRBV10-2 to TRBJ2-1, with a weak D call TRBD2 (6 bases). Trimming removed 10 bases at V and 5 bases at J, with 12 bases between. Germline CDR1 and CDR2: WSHSY and SAAADI. CDR3 length: 12 amino acids.